This T cell receptor (beta chain) stems from a study of T cell responses to AZD1222 COVID-19 vaccine. Study findings and constraints: Possibly, clonal diversity was underestimated; donors were largely white British and included more females. Compared with day 0, the breadth and depth of the Spike-specific TCR repertoire rose significantly after two doses of AZD1222. The CD4 TCRs associated with vaccination extended across spike and predominated at 160-218 and 743-854. A reported finding is that nearly half of spike-specific TCRs target unmutated variant regions.

As to this clone: Its antigen remains unidentified.

TCRdb's copy holds only in-frame clones and misses some; the assay was immunoSEQ multiplex PCR. Seen here are 25,000 to 35,000 clones, roughly 78% observed once, and the top ten hold 5.8%. CDR1 and CDR2 (germline): SGHNT, YYREEE (reference sequence). The V end was cut by 3 bases, the J end by 4 bases, with 10 bases between. The length of the CDR3 is 14 residues. The rearrangement uses TRBV5-4 and TRBJ2-2; D is ambiguous. Sequences were derived from peripheral blood, sampled on day 0 of AZD1222 vaccination. This clonotype was obtained from an adult in good health. CDR3 sequence: CASSSGSFTGELFF. The CDR3 DNA reads TGTGCCAGCAGCTCTGGTAGTTTCACCGGGGAGCTGTTTTTT. Looking up the rest from reference TRBV5-4 and TRBJ2-2 gives the full variable domain: ETGVTQSPTHLIKTRGQQVTLRCSSQSGHNTVSWYQQALGQGPQFIFQYYREEENGRGNFPPRFSGLQFPNYSSELNVNALELDDSALYLCASSSGSFTGELFFGEGSRLTVL.